This T cell receptor (beta chain) originates from a study of tumor-infiltrating lymphocytes in primary liver carcinoma. CDR3 length: 15 amino acids. The V and J ends lost 7 bases and 8 bases, in that order; junction bases with no gene match: 13. In germline, CDR1 is MNHNS, CDR2 SASEGT. Total RNA (roughly 0.45 ug) served as template for TCR beta cDNA synthesis primed by a constant-region primer. It was through three nested multiplex PCR rounds of slightly modified ARM-PCR that TCR beta libraries arose. A C-beta reverse primer was combined with TRBV1-TRBV30 forward primers in the first two PCR rounds, and each round had around 10 cycles. TCRdb called the multiplex PCR reads again in MiXCR, with one record for every CDR3 protein. The sample consists of some 320,000 distinct CDR3 sequences, less than 75% of them appearing once. The authors took blood RNA from unsorted whole blood and also extracted germline DNA.

The TCR comes from a man in his forties or fifties with primary liver carcinoma and hepatitis B virus infection. This sequence joins TRBV6-1 and TRBJ2-1; 8 nucleotides align to TRBD1. What was sequenced was peripheral blood. CDR3 sequence: CASTPCGQGGDEQFF. In DNA, the CDR3 is TGTGCCAGCACACCCTGTGGACAGGGCGGAGATGAGCAGTTCTTC.